A selection of T cell receptor beta chains follows, all from one sample in a study of preoperative IRX-2 immunotherapy in early breast cancer. The assay was immunoSEQ multiplex PCR, and TCRdb's table has in-frame clones only and misses some. The data contain fewer than 25,000 clones, over 85% of them singletons. Sequencing was performed on tumor tissue, taken after IRX-2 immunotherapy. Receptor source: a human donor with breast cancer. The CDR3 runs from the conserved cysteine through the conserved F or W. Each record gives: V gene, J gene, clone size, D gene, CDR3 protein, CDR3 DNA. The D gene is left open where the match is weak. Clone size appears in some rows only: once, few, many, or a class for an expanded clone.

v_gene: TRBV9
j_gene: TRBJ1-4
abundance: NA
d_gene: TRBD1
CDR3aa: CASSGTGGSGKLFF
CDR3nt: TGTGCCAGCAGCGGAACAGGGGGTAGTGGAAAACTGTTTTTT

v_gene: TRBV6-5
j_gene: TRBJ1-1
abundance: few
d_gene: NA
CDR3aa: CASTPRTGTEAFF
CDR3nt: TGTGCCAGCACCCCCCGGACGGGCACTGAAGCTTTCTTT

v_gene: TRBV2
j_gene: TRBJ2-3
abundance: NA
d_gene: TRBD2
CDR3aa: CASNRDYTDTQYF
CDR3nt: TGTGCCAGCAACCGGGACTACACAGATACGCAGTATTTT

v_gene: TRBV11-3
j_gene: TRBJ2-7
abundance: NA
d_gene: TRBD1
CDR3aa: CASSFNLWGQGSYEQYF
CDR3nt: TGTGCCAGCAGCTTTAATTTGTGGGGACAGGGGTCTTACGAGCAGTACTTC

v_gene: TRBV4-1
j_gene: TRBJ2-6
abundance: NA
d_gene: NA
CDR3aa: CASSQDRRTPTGANVLTF
CDR3nt: TGCGCCAGCAGCCAAGATAGGCGGACCCCCACTGGGGCCAACGTCCTGACTTTC

v_gene: TRBV10-3
j_gene: TRBJ1-1
abundance: NA
d_gene: TRBD1
CDR3aa: CAIRTGFKEAFF
CDR3nt: TGTGCCATAAGGACAGGGTTCAAGGAGGCTTTCTTT

v_gene: TRBV27
j_gene: TRBJ1-2
abundance: once
d_gene: NA
CDR3aa: CASSPRAGPNYGYTF
CDR3nt: TGTGCCAGCAGTCCCCGAGCAGGGCCTAACTATGGCTACACCTTC

v_gene: TRBV29-1
j_gene: TRBJ2-3
abundance: NA
d_gene: NA
CDR3aa: CSNSRGDTQYF
CDR3nt: TGCAGCAATTCCAGGGGAGATACGCAGTATTTT

v_gene: TRBV7-9
j_gene: TRBJ1-5
abundance: NA
d_gene: TRBD1
CDR3aa: CASSAGQGGQPQHF
CDR3nt: TGTGCCAGCAGCGCCGGACAGGGTGGACAGCCCCAGCATTTT

v_gene: TRBV19
j_gene: TRBJ1-5
abundance: NA
d_gene: NA
CDR3aa: CATSFGGNQPQHF
CDR3nt: TGTGCCACCTCATTCGGGGGGAATCAGCCCCAGCATTTT

v_gene: TRBV7-8
j_gene: TRBJ2-7
abundance: NA
d_gene: TRBD2
CDR3aa: CASSLRVRLAGSYEQYF
CDR3nt: TGTGCCAGCAGCTTAAGGGTACGACTAGCGGGCTCCTACGAGCAGTACTTC

v_gene: TRBV4-1
j_gene: TRBJ1-2
abundance: NA
d_gene: NA
CDR3aa: CASSQGRGDGNYGYTF
CDR3nt: TGCGCCAGCAGCCAGGGAAGGGGCGATGGGAACTATGGCTACACCTTC

v_gene: TRBV5-1
j_gene: TRBJ2-3
abundance: NA
d_gene: NA
CDR3aa: CASSLDGWWKSSTDTQYF
CDR3nt: TGCGCCAGCAGCTTGGATGGCTGGTGGAAGTCTAGCACAGATACGCAGTATTTT

v_gene: TRBV29-1
j_gene: TRBJ1-2
abundance: NA
d_gene: NA
CDR3aa: CSVDPGASYGYTF
CDR3nt: TGCAGCGTTGACCCAGGGGCGAGCTATGGCTACACCTTC

v_gene: TRBV4-2
j_gene: TRBJ2-1
abundance: NA
d_gene: TRBD1
CDR3aa: CASSQPGQGANEQFF
CDR3nt: TGTGCCAGCAGCCAACCGGGACAGGGGGCCAATGAGCAGTTCTTC

v_gene: TRBV19
j_gene: TRBJ1-2
abundance: NA
d_gene: NA
CDR3aa: CASSMDSYYGYTF
CDR3nt: TGTGCCAGTAGTATGGACTCTTACTATGGCTACACCTTC

v_gene: TRBV5-1
j_gene: TRBJ1-5
abundance: once
d_gene: NA
CDR3aa: CASSRTGNQPQHF
CDR3nt: TGCGCCAGCAGCCGGACTGGCAATCAGCCCCAGCATTTT

v_gene: TRBV13
j_gene: TRBJ2-1
abundance: once
d_gene: TRBD2
CDR3aa: CAISSGGRSSYNEQFF
CDR3nt: TGTGCCATTAGCAGCGGGGGCCGGAGCTCCTACAATGAGCAGTTCTTC

v_gene: TRBV5-1
j_gene: TRBJ2-1
abundance: NA
d_gene: NA
CDR3aa: CASSLGLESSYNEQFF
CDR3nt: TGCGCCAGCAGTTTAGGACTCGAGAGCTCCTACAATGAGCAGTTCTTC

v_gene: TRBV9
j_gene: TRBJ2-2
abundance: NA
d_gene: NA
CDR3aa: CASSVAQGGPGELFF
CDR3nt: TGTGCCAGCAGCGTAGCTCAGGGTGGTCCCGGGGAGCTGTTTTTT

v_gene: TRBV6-1
j_gene: TRBJ1-2
abundance: NA
d_gene: TRBD1
CDR3aa: CASTETGAVYGYTF
CDR3nt: TGTGCCAGCACTGAGACAGGGGCCGTCTATGGCTACACCTTC

v_gene: TRBV10-1
j_gene: TRBJ2-3
abundance: NA
d_gene: NA
CDR3aa: CASSGTPGADTQYF
CDR3nt: TGCGCCAGCAGTGGGACCCCGGGGGCAGATACGCAGTATTTT

v_gene: TRBV6-5
j_gene: TRBJ1-1
abundance: NA
d_gene: TRBD1
CDR3aa: CASSQTGGNTEAFF
CDR3nt: TGTGCCAGCAGTCAGACAGGGGGGAACACTGAAGCTTTCTTT

v_gene: TRBV5-1
j_gene: TRBJ2-5
abundance: NA
d_gene: TRBD2
CDR3aa: CASSSGPSGGARETQYF
CDR3nt: TGCGCCAGCAGCTCGGGGCCTAGCGGGGGGGCGAGGGAGACCCAGTACTTC

v_gene: TRBV9
j_gene: TRBJ1-2
abundance: NA
d_gene: TRBD1
CDR3aa: CASSVGGTVRGWDGYTF
CDR3nt: TGTGCCAGCAGCGTAGGAGGGACAGTTCGTGGTTGGGATGGCTACACCTTC

v_gene: TRBV4-1
j_gene: TRBJ1-1
abundance: NA
d_gene: NA
CDR3aa: CASSPSSRTTNTEAFF
CDR3nt: TGCGCCAGCAGCCCATCGTCGAGGACGACAAACACTGAAGCTTTCTTT

v_gene: TRBV19
j_gene: TRBJ1-3
abundance: NA
d_gene: TRBD1
CDR3aa: CASSKGDSSGNTIYF
CDR3nt: TGTGCCAGTAGTAAGGGGGACAGCTCTGGAAACACCATATATTTT

v_gene: TRBV7-8
j_gene: TRBJ1-5
abundance: NA
d_gene: NA
CDR3aa: CASSLDAGLLSPQHF
CDR3nt: TGTGCCAGCAGCCTAGACGCGGGACTCCTATCGCCCCAGCATTTT

v_gene: TRBV6-1
j_gene: TRBJ2-5
abundance: NA
d_gene: NA
CDR3aa: CASSRGQGQETQYF
CDR3nt: TGTGCCAGCAGCCGAGGGCAGGGGCAAGAGACCCAGTACTTC

v_gene: TRBV7-1
j_gene: TRBJ2-7
abundance: NA
d_gene: TRBD2
CDR3aa: CASSPPGGAVYEQYF
CDR3nt: TGTGCCAGCAGCCCACCGGGGGGGGCAGTGTACGAGCAGTACTTC

v_gene: TRBV16
j_gene: TRBJ1-2
abundance: NA
d_gene: TRBD1
CDR3aa: CASNYRGRDGYTF
CDR3nt: TGTGCCAGCAACTACAGGGGGCGGGATGGCTACACCTTC

v_gene: TRBV6-5
j_gene: TRBJ2-3
abundance: NA
d_gene: NA
CDR3aa: CASSYSVGTLDTQYF
CDR3nt: TGTGCCAGCAGTTACTCCGTGGGGACTCTGGATACGCAGTATTTT

v_gene: TRBV7-5
j_gene: TRBJ1-6
abundance: NA
d_gene: NA
CDR3aa: CVRSLCPPRARSPLHF
CDR3nt: TGTGTCAGAAGCTTATGTCCTCCCAGGGCTCGATCACCCCTCCACTTT

v_gene: TRBV27
j_gene: TRBJ2-3
abundance: NA
d_gene: NA
CDR3aa: CASSLWGGTDTQYF
CDR3nt: TGTGCCAGCAGTTTGTGGGGGGGCACAGATACGCAGTATTTT

v_gene: TRBV5-1
j_gene: TRBJ1-1
abundance: NA
d_gene: NA
CDR3aa: CASSLADRNTEAFF
CDR3nt: TGCGCCAGCAGCTTGGCGGACAGAAACACTGAAGCTTTCTTT

v_gene: TRBV18
j_gene: TRBJ1-1
abundance: NA
d_gene: TRBD1
CDR3aa: CASSTGQAGAEAFF
CDR3nt: TGTGCCAGCTCAACCGGACAGGCCGGTGCTGAAGCTTTCTTT

v_gene: TRBV28
j_gene: TRBJ2-5
abundance: NA
d_gene: TRBD2
CDR3aa: CASRPSGAPRETQYF
CDR3nt: TGTGCCAGCAGGCCAAGCGGGGCCCCCAGAGAGACCCAGTACTTC

v_gene: TRBV9
j_gene: TRBJ1-1
abundance: NA
d_gene: TRBD1
CDR3aa: CASSVPGRGLTEAFF
CDR3nt: TGTGCCAGCAGCGTTCCGGGCAGGGGGCTAACTGAAGCTTTCTTT

v_gene: TRBV19
j_gene: TRBJ1-2
abundance: NA
d_gene: TRBD1
CDR3aa: CASSITRDRPYTF
CDR3nt: TGTGCCAGTAGTATAACCCGGGACAGGCCCTACACCTTC

v_gene: TRBV7-9
j_gene: TRBJ2-7
abundance: NA
d_gene: TRBD2
CDR3aa: CASSLLAGDGEQYF
CDR3nt: TGTGCCAGCAGCCTCCTAGCGGGGGATGGCGAGCAGTACTTC

v_gene: TRBV11-3
j_gene: TRBJ1-3
abundance: NA
d_gene: NA
CDR3aa: CVSSNPPGAFSGNTIYF
CDR3nt: TGTGTCAGCAGCAACCCTCCCGGGGCTTTCTCTGGAAACACCATATATTTT

v_gene: TRBV9
j_gene: TRBJ2-3
abundance: NA
d_gene: TRBD1
CDR3aa: CASSLRGRGTDTQYF
CDR3nt: TGTGCCAGCAGCCTCAGGGGGCGGGGTACAGATACGCAGTATTTT

v_gene: TRBV4-2
j_gene: TRBJ1-3
abundance: NA
d_gene: NA
CDR3aa: CASSQDTGTRRTIYF
CDR3nt: TGTGCCAGCAGCCAAGATACGGGAACGCGTCGCACCATATATTTT

v_gene: TRBV6-1
j_gene: TRBJ1-2
abundance: few
d_gene: NA
CDR3aa: CASRIEQVQVSGTF
CDR3nt: TGTGCCAGCAGAATCGAACAGGTACAGGTGTCAGGGACCTTC

v_gene: TRBV6-5
j_gene: TRBJ2-1
abundance: NA
d_gene: NA
CDR3aa: CASSYSGHSYNEQFF
CDR3nt: TGTGCCAGCAGTTACTCGGGTCACTCCTACAATGAGCAGTTCTTC

v_gene: TRBV28
j_gene: TRBJ2-6
abundance: NA
d_gene: NA
CDR3aa: CATDTLSGANVLTF
CDR3nt: TGTGCCACCGATACTCTCTCTGGGGCCAACGTCCTGACTTTC

v_gene: TRBV18
j_gene: TRBJ1-4
abundance: NA
d_gene: NA
CDR3aa: CASSPLLRLGNGEKLFF
CDR3nt: TGTGCCAGCTCACCATTATTGCGTTTGGGGAACGGGGAAAAACTGTTTTTT

v_gene: TRBV13
j_gene: TRBJ2-5
abundance: NA
d_gene: NA
CDR3aa: CASSPGPGETQYF
CDR3nt: TGTGCCAGCAGCCCGGGACCGGGAGAGACCCAGTACTTC

v_gene: TRBV19
j_gene: TRBJ1-4
abundance: NA
d_gene: NA
CDR3aa: CASSMRVTEKLFF
CDR3nt: TGTGCCAGTAGTATGAGGGTTACTGAAAAACTGTTTTTT

v_gene: TRBV11-2
j_gene: TRBJ2-1
abundance: NA
d_gene: TRBD1
CDR3aa: CASSSGQGWVNEQFF
CDR3nt: TGTGCCAGCAGCTCGGGACAGGGTTGGGTCAATGAGCAGTTCTTC